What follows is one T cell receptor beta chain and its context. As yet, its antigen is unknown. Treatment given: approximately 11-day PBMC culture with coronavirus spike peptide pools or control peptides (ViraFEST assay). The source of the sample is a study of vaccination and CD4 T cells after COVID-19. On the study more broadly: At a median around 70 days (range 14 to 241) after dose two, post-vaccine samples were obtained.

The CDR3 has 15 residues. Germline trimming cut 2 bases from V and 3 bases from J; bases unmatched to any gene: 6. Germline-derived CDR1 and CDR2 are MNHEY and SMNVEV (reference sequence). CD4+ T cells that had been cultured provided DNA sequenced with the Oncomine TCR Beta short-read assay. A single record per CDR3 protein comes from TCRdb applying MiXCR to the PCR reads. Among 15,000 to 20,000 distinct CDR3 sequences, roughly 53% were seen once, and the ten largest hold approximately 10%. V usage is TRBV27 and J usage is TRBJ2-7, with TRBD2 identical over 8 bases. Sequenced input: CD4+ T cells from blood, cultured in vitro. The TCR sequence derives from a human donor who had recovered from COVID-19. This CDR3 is CASSLSSGSLYEQYF. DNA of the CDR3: TGTGCCAGCAGTTTAAGCAGCGGGAGTCTCTACGAGCAGTACTTC.